This T cell receptor beta chain was retrieved from a study of neurological immune-mediated disorders. At the level of the study: Of approximately 34 multiple sclerosis patients, approximately 31 were relapsing-remitting and 3 secondary progressive.

This clonotype was observed a handful of times. Its target is unknown. V was clipped by 4 bases and J by 4 bases, with 14 bases between them. The CDR3 spans 15 residues. Germline V gene lookup returns CDR1 KGHSH and CDR2 LQKENI. The study, taken as a whole, reports: Phylogenetic grouping put 18 of 34 multiple sclerosis patients' repertoires into one related-CDR3 cluster, a possible signature.

From 15-18 subjects, over 180 million TCR-beta sequences were obtained in each sequencing run. MiXCR, run by TCRdb on the 5' RACE reads, gives a single entry per CDR3 protein. The top ten hold over 7% of the sample, which has tens of thousands of distinct CDR3 sequences, 5.5% to 6.5% seen once. Time point denoted: longitudinal time-point 2. The sample consisted of PBMCs. The sequence was collected from a woman aged 55-70 years with multiple sclerosis. The V gene is TRBV18, the J gene TRBJ2-1; tentatively, D is TRBD1 or TRBD2 (7 bases each). The CDR3 nucleotides read TGTGCCAGCTCACTAAACAGGGGACTATACAATGAGCAGTTCTTC. It specifies CASSLNRGLYNEQFF.